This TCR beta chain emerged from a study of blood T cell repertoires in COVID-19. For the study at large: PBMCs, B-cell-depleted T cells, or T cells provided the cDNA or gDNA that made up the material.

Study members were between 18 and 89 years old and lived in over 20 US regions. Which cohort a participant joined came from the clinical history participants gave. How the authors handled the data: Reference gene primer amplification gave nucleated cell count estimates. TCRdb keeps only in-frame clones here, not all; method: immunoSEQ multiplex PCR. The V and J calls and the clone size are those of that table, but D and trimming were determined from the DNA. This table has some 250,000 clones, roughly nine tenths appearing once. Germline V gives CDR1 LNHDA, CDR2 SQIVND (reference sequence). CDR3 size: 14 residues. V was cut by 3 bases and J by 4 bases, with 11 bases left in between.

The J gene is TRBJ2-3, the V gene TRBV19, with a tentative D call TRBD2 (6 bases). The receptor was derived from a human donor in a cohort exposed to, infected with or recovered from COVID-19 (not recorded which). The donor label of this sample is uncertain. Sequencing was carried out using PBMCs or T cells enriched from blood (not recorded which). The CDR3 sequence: CASSMGAGPDTQYF. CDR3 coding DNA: TGTGCCAGTAGTATGGGAGCGGGTCCAGATACGCAGTATTTT.